This T cell receptor (beta chain) originates from a study of blood T cell repertoires in COVID-19. Overall study: Acute and convalescent COVID-19 specimens originated in the United States, Italy and Spain.

Original analysis: Reference gene primers were amplified, and this amplification served to estimate nucleated cell counts. Data came from immunoSEQ multiplex PCR; TCRdb stores just in-frame clones and leaves some out. From that table come the V and J calls and clone size; the DNA was used to work out D and trimming. The sample lists some 380,000 clones, around 87% occurring once. Assignments of participants to cohorts depended upon their own reported clinical history. All recovered Cohort 3 donors got two negative PCRs, got clearance, or saw symptom resolution. Sequenced input: PBMCs or T cells enriched from blood (not recorded which). This sequence originates from a man between 25 and 39 years old who had recovered from COVID-19.

CDR3 loop: CASSQRTGYNEQFF. The DNA for the CDR3 is TGTGCCAGCAGCCAACGAACAGGGTACAATGAGCAGTTCTTC. The genes are TRBV4-2 and TRBJ2-1; D perhaps matches TRBD1 (6 bases). Germline values: CDR1 LGHNA, CDR2 YNFKEQ. Trimming removed 2 bases at V and 4 bases at J, with 9 bases between. The length of the CDR3 is 14 residues.